The rows below give T cell receptor beta chains drawn from one sample of a study of T-cell memory formation after mild COVID-19. TCRdb fed the 5' RACE reads into MiXCR, producing one record per CDR3 protein. This sample has roughly 130,000 distinct CDR3 sequences, with 5% to 6.5% found just once. The sample comprised PBMCs or a T cell subset sorted from them (not recorded which). These receptors were obtained from an adult woman who had mild COVID-19 (a few samples of this study predate the infection). Cell type and time point are not known. Each CDR3 is given with its conserved first and last residue. D genes are given only for firm matches. Clone size is not always given. Where it is, it says once, few, many or a class for expanded clones.

v_call: TRBV11-3
d_call: .
j_call: TRBJ2-1
clone_size: many
cdr3_nt: TGTGCCAGCAGCTTACGCCAACTAGCACCCATAGAGCAGTTCTTC
cdr3_aa: CASSLRQLAPIEQFF

v_call: TRBV5-1
d_call: TRBD2
j_call: TRBJ2-7
clone_size: few
cdr3_nt: TGCGCCAGCAGCGTTCAAGCGGGGGGGCTAGTCGAGCAGTACTTC
cdr3_aa: CASSVQAGGLVEQYF

v_call: TRBV3-1
d_call: .
j_call: TRBJ2-5
clone_size: .
cdr3_nt: TGTGCCAGCAGCCGTGGGTCCGGGGGCAGGGGAGAGACCCAGTACTTC
cdr3_aa: CASSRGSGGRGETQYF

v_call: TRBV7-2
d_call: TRBD2
j_call: TRBJ2-1
clone_size: many
cdr3_nt: TGTGCCAGCAGCTCAGCGTCCCTTAGCGGGAGGGCCAATGAGCAGTTCTTC
cdr3_aa: CASSSASLSGRANEQFF

v_call: TRBV2
d_call: TRBD2
j_call: TRBJ2-1
clone_size: few
cdr3_nt: TGTGCCAGCAGGCCGGGACTAGCGGCCTACAATGAGCAGTTCTTC
cdr3_aa: CASRPGLAAYNEQFF

v_call: TRBV12-3/TRBV12-4
d_call: .
j_call: TRBJ1-5
clone_size: few
cdr3_nt: TGTGCCAGCAGTTTGAGACAGATCGGGTATAGCAATCAGCCCCAGCATTTT
cdr3_aa: CASSLRQIGYSNQPQHF

v_call: TRBV7-3
d_call: .
j_call: TRBJ2-1
clone_size: many
cdr3_nt: TGTGCCAGCAGCTTAAACCGGGGGCTAGGCCAGAATGAGCAGTTCTTC
cdr3_aa: CASSLNRGLGQNEQFF

v_call: TRBV3-1
d_call: .
j_call: TRBJ2-3
clone_size: few
cdr3_nt: TGTGCCAGCAGCCAAGATATCGGACCACTTGCGATGGCGCAGTATTTT
cdr3_aa: CASSQDIGPLAMAQYF

v_call: TRBV7-7
d_call: .
j_call: TRBJ2-7
clone_size: many
cdr3_nt: TGTGCCAGCAGCAAATTCCATTTACGCGAGCAGTACTTC
cdr3_aa: CASSKFHLREQYF

v_call: TRBV9
d_call: TRBD2
j_call: TRBJ2-2
clone_size: .
cdr3_nt: TGTGCCAGCAGCGTAGCTTTGCGGGAGCCCGGGGAGCTGTTTTTT
cdr3_aa: CASSVALREPGELFF

v_call: TRBV7-8
d_call: TRBD1
j_call: TRBJ1-2
clone_size: many
cdr3_nt: TGTGCCAGCAGCTTAGCGTTTCCAGGGGGTGGCTACACCTTC
cdr3_aa: CASSLAFPGGGYTF

v_call: TRBV5-4
d_call: .
j_call: TRBJ2-1
clone_size: .
cdr3_nt: TGTGCCAGCAGCTTTGCCATTTCCTCCTACAATGAGCAGTTCTTC
cdr3_aa: CASSFAISSYNEQFF